Below are 5 T cell receptor beta chains sequenced from a single sample in a study of blood T cell repertoires in COVID-19. TCRdb's copy holds only in-frame clones and misses some; the assay was immunoSEQ multiplex PCR. This sample has about 120,000 clones, with around four fifths found just once. Sequences were obtained from peripheral blood. All receptors derive from a man aged 65-85 years with active or convalescent COVID-19.

This clone was recorded once. The chain couples TRBV2 to TRBJ1-2, with TRBD1 matching 8 bases. V lost 8 bases to trimming and J lost 8 bases; unmatched junction nucleotides: 13. From germline, CDR1 is SNHLY and CDR2 FYNNEI. The CDR3 has 14 amino acids. This CDR3 is CASSLPPQGGGYTF. The CDR3 bases are TGTGCCAGCTCACTACCCCCACAGGGGGGAGGCTACACCTTC.

The CDR3 here is CASSQAGGGGPGELFF. For the CDR3, the DNA is TGCGCCAGCAGCCAAGCCGGTGGGGGCGGCCCCGGGGAGCTGTTTTTT. The gene calls are TRBV4-3 and TRBJ2-2, with D possibly TRBD1 on 6 matching bases. This CDR3 has 16 amino acids. The germline V gene has CDR1 LGHNA and CDR2 YSLEER. V was pared by 1 base and J by 6 bases, with 15 bases between.

This chain links TRBV12-5 with TRBJ1-2; a weak D match, TRBD1 (5 bases). The CDR3 spans 16 residues. V lost 5 bases to trimming and J lost 7 bases, with 23 bases between them. Germline CDR1 reads LGHNT; CDR2 reads FRNRAP. CDR3 in DNA: TGTGCTAGTGGTCCTAGAAATACTGGGCAGGGTCGTGGCTACACCTTC. Translated, it gives CASGPRNTGQGRGYTF.

This chain joins TRBV5-5 and TRBJ1-2, with 8 positions matching TRBD1. This CDR3 contains 14 residues. V shed 2 bases, J shed 6 bases, and the junction held 6 bases outside the gene matches. CDR1 SGHKS and CDR2 YYEKEE come from the germline V gene (reference sequence). CDR3 in amino acids: CASSFGGQVNGYTF. In nucleotides, the CDR3 is TGTGCCAGCAGCTTTGGGGGACAGGTGAATGGCTACACCTTC. Based on the CDR3 plus reference TRBV5-5 and TRBJ1-2, the full variable domain is DAGVTQSPTHLIKTRGQQVTLRCSPISGHKSVSWYQQVLGQGPQFIFQYYEKEERGRGNFPDRFSARQFPNYSSELNVNALLLGDSALYLCASSFGGQVNGYTFGSGTRLTVV.

The rearrangement links TRBV4-2 to TRBJ2-7; 8 bases line up with TRBD2. The CDR3 is 16 amino acids. The germline V gene encodes CDR1 LGHNA and CDR2 YNFKEQ. The V and J ends lost 1 base and 3 bases, in that order; junction bases with no gene match: 8. Here the CDR3 DNA reads TGTGCCAGCAGCCAAGCTCAGACTAGCGCGGTCTACGAGCAGTACTTC. This gives the protein CASSQAQTSAVYEQYF.